This TCR beta chain was sequenced during a study of blood T cell repertoires in COVID-19. About the study: Samples of COVID-19 (acute and convalescent) were obtained from the United States, Italy and Spain. In each case, the material was cDNA or gDNA derived from T cells, B-cell-depleted T cells, or PBMCs.

As processed by the authors: Estimates of nucleated cell counts were drawn from the amplification of reference gene primers. Libraries were prepared by immunoSEQ multiplex PCR; TCRdb keeps only in-frame clonotypes and omits some of them. For V, J and clone size, that table is used; D and trimming come from the DNA. The profile shows approximately 92,000 clones, over 60% of them singletons. The sample consisted of peripheral blood. The receptor was derived from a man in his fifties or sixties who had recovered from COVID-19.

CDR3 coding DNA: TGTGCCAGTAGTATGGTGTCAGGGAATATCTATGGCTACACCTTC. Amino acid sequence: CASSMVSGNIYGYTF. J is TRBJ1-2 and V is TRBV19; D may be TRBD1 (5 bases). Trimming shortened V by 3 bases and J by 4 bases, and 15 bases separated the two germline ends. Germline CDR1 is LNHDA and CDR2 is SQIVND (reference sequence). The CDR3 contains 15 residues. Complete variable domain (other parts from reference TRBV19 and TRBJ1-2): DGGITQSPKYLFRKEGQNVTLSCEQNLNHDAMYWYRQDPGQGLRLIYYSQIVNDFQKGDIAEGYSVSREKKESFPLTVTSAQKNPTAFYLCASSMVSGNIYGYTFGSGTRLTVV.